This T cell receptor beta chain was retrieved from a study of shared clonotypes between healthy human individuals. The CDR3 loop spans 15 amino acids. The V and J ends lost 1 base and 0 bases respectively, with 7 bases between them. Looked up from germline, CDR1 is PRHDT and CDR2 is FYEKMQ (reference sequence). Each subset's genomic DNA was split evenly across several immunoSEQ plates. Clones were read by immunoSEQ multiplex PCR, and TCRdb kept only the in-frame ones, dropping some. The repertoire holds about 2 million clones, with less than 95% as singletons. The naive CD8 population came from CD45RO-negative cells selected for CCR7, without terminally differentiated effector memory CD45RA+ cells.

The sample taken for sequencing was naive CD8+ T cells sorted from blood. This clonotype was sampled from a young man in good health. V usage is TRBV13 and J usage is TRBJ2-1; the D is unclear. CDR3 sequence (DNA): TGTGCCAGCAGCTTAGTGGAAAGCTCCTACAATGAGCAGTTCTTC. It translates to CASSLVESSYNEQFF.